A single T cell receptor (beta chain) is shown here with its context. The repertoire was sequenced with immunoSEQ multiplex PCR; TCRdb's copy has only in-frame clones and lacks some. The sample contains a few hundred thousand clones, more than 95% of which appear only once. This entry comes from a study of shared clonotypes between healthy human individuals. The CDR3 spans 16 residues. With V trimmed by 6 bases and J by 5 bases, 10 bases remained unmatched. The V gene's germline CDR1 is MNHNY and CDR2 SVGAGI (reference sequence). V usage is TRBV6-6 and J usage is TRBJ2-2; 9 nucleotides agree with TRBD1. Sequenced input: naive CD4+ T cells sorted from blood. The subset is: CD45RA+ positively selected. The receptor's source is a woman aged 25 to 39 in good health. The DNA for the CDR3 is TGTGCCAGCAGCCTACTTGGGACAGGGAGAACCGGGGAGCTGTTTTTT. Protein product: CASSLLGTGRTGELFF.